This note documents a single T cell receptor beta chain sequence. Cohort assignment relied on participant-reported clinical history. The repertoire was sequenced with immunoSEQ multiplex PCR; TCRdb's copy has only in-frame clones and lacks some. The table includes about 170,000 clones, 70% to 85% detected once. The data derive from a study of blood T cell repertoires in COVID-19. Trimming took off 3 bases at V and 9 bases at J, with 12 bases between the two ends. Germline V CDR1 and CDR2: LNHDA, SQIVND (reference sequence). The length of the CDR3 is 13 residues. The chain has TRBV19 and TRBJ1-5; no clear D. This TCR came from a middle-aged man who had recovered from COVID-19. The source material was PBMCs or T cells enriched from blood (not recorded which). The CDR3 bases are TGTGCCAGTAGTATTTTAGCAGAGCGGCCCCAGCATTTT. Its protein product is CASSILAERPQHF. Complete variable domain (other parts from reference TRBV19 and TRBJ1-5): DGGITQSPKYLFRKEGQNVTLSCEQNLNHDAMYWYRQDPGQGLRLIYYSQIVNDFQKGDIAEGYSVSREKKESFPLTVTSAQKNPTAFYLCASSILAERPQHFGDGTRLSIL.